The clone carrying this T cell receptor (beta chain) appeared a few times. As yet, its antigen is unknown. In each case, RNA was isolated and then reverse transcribed into cDNA as the sequencing template. The assay was immunoSEQ multiplex PCR, and TCRdb's table has in-frame clones only and misses some. The sample carries 75,000 to 100,000 clones, less than 50% recorded once. The CDR3 covers 16 residues. Trimming removed 1 base from V and 4 bases from J; junction bases left unmatched: 7. The germline CDR1 and CDR2 sequences are SGHNT and YYREEE (reference sequence). This sample was taken from a study of CD8+ T cells in alopecia areata. Study information: Twice a day, 5 to 10 mg of oral tofacitinib was administered to treated patients. The study gave tofacitinib for 6 to 18 months, then 6 months off drug.

Study findings and constraints: The study found higher clonality in lesional than normal scalp, especially in alopecia totalis/universalis. Mice showed TCR sharing more clearly than patients did, possibly owing to HLA.

This chain links TRBV5-4 with TRBJ2-7; 11 bases line up with TRBD1. Source material: CD4+ T cells sorted from blood. The receptor's source is a human donor with alopecia areata. The CDR3 sequence: CASSLPGTGGRYEQYF. The CDR3 DNA reads TGTGCCAGCAGCTTGCCCGGGACAGGGGGAAGGTACGAGCAGTACTTC.